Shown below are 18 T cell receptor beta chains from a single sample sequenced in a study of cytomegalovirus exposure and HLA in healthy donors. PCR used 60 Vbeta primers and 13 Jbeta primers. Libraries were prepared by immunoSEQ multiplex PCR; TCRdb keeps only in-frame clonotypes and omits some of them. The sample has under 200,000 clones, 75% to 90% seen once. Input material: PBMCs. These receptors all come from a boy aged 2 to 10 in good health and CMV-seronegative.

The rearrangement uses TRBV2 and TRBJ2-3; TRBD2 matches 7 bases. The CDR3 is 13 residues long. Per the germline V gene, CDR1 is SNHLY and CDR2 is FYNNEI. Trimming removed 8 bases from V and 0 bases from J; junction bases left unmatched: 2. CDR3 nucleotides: TGTGCCAGCGGGGGGGACAGCACAGATACGCAGTATTTT. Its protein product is CASGGDSTDTQYF.

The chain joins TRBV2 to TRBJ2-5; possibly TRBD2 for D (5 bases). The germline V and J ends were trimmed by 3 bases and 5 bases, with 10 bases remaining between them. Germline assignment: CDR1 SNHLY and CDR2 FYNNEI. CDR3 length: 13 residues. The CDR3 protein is CASSDRRGETQYF. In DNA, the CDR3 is TGTGCCAGCAGTGATCGCAGAGGGGAGACCCAGTACTTC.

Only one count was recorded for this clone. CDR3 sequence reads: CAWRSGTGDEQYF. The CDR3 coding sequence is TGTGCCTGGAGAAGTGGGACAGGGGACGAGCAGTACTTC. The chain has TRBV30 and TRBJ2-7; 10 bases align to TRBD1. Losses at the gene ends were 3 bases for V and 5 bases for J; bases not matched to a gene: 4. CDR1 GTSNPN and CDR2 SVGIG come from the germline V gene (reference sequence). This CDR3 contains 13 residues. Full variable domain (remainder filled in from reference TRBV30 and TRBJ2-7): SQTIHQWPATLVQPVGSPLSLECTVEGTSNPNLYWYRQAAGRGLQLLFYSVGIGQISSEVPQNLSASRPQDRQFILSSKKLLLSDSGFYLCAWRSGTGDEQYFGPGTRLTVT.

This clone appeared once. Here the CDR3 DNA reads TGCGCCAGCAGGAAAGGCCAGGGGGCTAGCCTGGACACTGAAGCTTTCTTT. The encoded protein is CASRKGQGASLDTEAFF. The rearrangement links TRBV5-1 to TRBJ1-1; 8 nucleotides align to TRBD1. Trimming removed 5 bases from V and 3 bases from J; junction bases left unmatched: 15. Germline V CDR1 and CDR2: SGHRS, YFSETQ. The CDR3 loop spans 17 amino acids.

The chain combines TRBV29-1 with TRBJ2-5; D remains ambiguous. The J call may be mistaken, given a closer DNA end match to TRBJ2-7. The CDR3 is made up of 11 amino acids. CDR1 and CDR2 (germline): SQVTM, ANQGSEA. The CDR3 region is CSVEWNYEQYF. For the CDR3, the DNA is TGCAGCGTAGAATGGAACTACGAGCAGTACTTC.

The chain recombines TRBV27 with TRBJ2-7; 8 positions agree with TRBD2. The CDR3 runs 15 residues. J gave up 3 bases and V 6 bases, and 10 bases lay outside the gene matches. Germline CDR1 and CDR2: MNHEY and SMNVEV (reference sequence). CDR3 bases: TGTGCCAGCAGGCCCTCGCGGGAGGCCCACTACGAGCAGTACTTC. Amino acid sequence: CASRPSREAHYEQYF.

The CDR3, as DNA: TGTGCCAGCAGCTCGCCTCCCGACAGGGTTAATGAAAAACTGTTTTTT. This sequence encodes CASSSPPDRVNEKLFF. The chain couples TRBV7-8 to TRBJ1-4, with 7 bases aligning to TRBD1. The V and J ends lost 4 bases and 4 bases, in that order; junction bases with no gene match: 9. CDR1 and CDR2 from the germline V gene are SGHVS and FQNEAQ. The CDR3 runs to 16 residues. The complete variable domain, with remaining parts taken from reference TRBV7-8 and TRBJ1-4, reads GAGVSQSPRYKVAKRGQDVALRCDPISGHVSLFWYQQALGQGPEFLTYFQNEAQLDKSGLPSDRFFAERPEGSVSTLKIQRTQQEDSAVYLCASSSPPDRVNEKLFFGSGTQLSVL.

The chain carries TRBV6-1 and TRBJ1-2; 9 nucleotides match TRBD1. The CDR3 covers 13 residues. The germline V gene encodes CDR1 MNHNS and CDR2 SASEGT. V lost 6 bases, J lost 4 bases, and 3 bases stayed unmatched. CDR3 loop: CASSEDRGYGYTF. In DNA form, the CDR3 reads TGTGCCAGCAGCGAGGACAGGGGCTATGGCTACACCTTC.

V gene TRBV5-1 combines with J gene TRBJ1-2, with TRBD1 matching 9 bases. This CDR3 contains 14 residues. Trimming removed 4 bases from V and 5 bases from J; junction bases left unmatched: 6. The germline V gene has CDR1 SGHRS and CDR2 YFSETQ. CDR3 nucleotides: TGCGCCAGCAGCAGGACAGGGGATGATTATGGCTACACCTTC. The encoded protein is CASSRTGDDYGYTF. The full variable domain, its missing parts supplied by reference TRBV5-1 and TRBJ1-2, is KAGVTQTPRYLIKTRGQQVTLSCSPISGHRSVSWYQQTPGQGLQFLFEYFSETQRNKGNFPGRFSGRQFSNSRSEMNVSTLELGDSALYLCASSRTGDDYGYTFGSGTRLTVV.

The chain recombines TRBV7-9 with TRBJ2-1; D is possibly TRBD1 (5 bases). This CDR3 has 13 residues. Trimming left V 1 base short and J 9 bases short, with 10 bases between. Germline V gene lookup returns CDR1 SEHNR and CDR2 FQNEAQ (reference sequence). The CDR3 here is CASSLGGLGEQFF. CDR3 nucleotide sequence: TGTGCCAGCAGCTTAGGGGGCCTGGGTGAGCAGTTCTTC.

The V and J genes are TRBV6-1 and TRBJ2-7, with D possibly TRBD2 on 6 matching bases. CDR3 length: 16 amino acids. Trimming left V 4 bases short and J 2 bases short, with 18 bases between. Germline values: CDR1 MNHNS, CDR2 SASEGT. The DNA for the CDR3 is TGTGCCAGCAGTGCAGGGAGGCATAGATCGCCCTACGAGCAGTACTTC. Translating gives CASSAGRHRSPYEQYF.

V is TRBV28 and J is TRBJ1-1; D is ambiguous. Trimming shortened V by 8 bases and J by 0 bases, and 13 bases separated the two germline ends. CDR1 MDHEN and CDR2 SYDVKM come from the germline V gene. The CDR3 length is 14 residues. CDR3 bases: TGTGCCAGCGCCGTTGCCACATTGAACACTGAAGCTTTCTTT. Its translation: CASAVATLNTEAFF.

The CDR3 is CASSPLGTNGYTF. Written as DNA, the CDR3 is TGTGCCAGCAGCCCCTTAGGGACTAATGGCTACACCTTC. V and J are TRBV16 and TRBJ1-2; possibly TRBD1 for D (5 bases). V lost 4 bases and J lost 6, with 12 bases in between. This CDR3 is built from 13 residues. Per germline, CDR1 KGHSY and CDR2 FQNENV.

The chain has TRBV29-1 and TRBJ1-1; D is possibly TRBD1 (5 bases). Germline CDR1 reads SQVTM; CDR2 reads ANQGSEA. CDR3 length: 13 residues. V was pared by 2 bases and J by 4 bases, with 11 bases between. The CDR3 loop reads CSVEIRDSTEAFF. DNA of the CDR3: TGCAGCGTTGAAATCCGAGACAGCACTGAAGCTTTCTTT.

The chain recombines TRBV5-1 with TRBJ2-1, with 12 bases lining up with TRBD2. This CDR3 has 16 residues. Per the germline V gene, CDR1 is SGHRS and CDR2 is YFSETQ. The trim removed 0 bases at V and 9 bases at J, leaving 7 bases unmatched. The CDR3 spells CASSLVLAGGGGEQFF. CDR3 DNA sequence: TGCGCCAGCAGCTTGGTTCTAGCGGGAGGGGGCGGTGAGCAGTTCTTC.

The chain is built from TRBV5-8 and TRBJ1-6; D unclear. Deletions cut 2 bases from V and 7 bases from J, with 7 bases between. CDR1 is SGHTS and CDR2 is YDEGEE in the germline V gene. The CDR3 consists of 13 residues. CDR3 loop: CASSLSVNSPLHF. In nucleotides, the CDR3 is TGTGCCAGCAGCTTATCGGTGAATTCACCCCTCCACTTT.

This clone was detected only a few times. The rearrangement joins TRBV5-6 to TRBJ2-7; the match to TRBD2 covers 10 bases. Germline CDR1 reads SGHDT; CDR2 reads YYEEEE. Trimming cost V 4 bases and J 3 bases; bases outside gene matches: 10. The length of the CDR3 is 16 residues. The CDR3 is CASSPTLAGDLYEQYF. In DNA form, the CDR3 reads TGTGCCAGCAGCCCAACCCTAGCGGGAGACCTCTACGAGCAGTACTTC.

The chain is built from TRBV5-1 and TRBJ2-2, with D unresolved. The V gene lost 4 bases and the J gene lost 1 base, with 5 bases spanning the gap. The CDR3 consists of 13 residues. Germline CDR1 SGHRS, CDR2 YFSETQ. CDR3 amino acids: CASSLGNTGELFF. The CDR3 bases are TGCGCCAGCAGCCTCGGGAACACCGGGGAGCTGTTTTTT.